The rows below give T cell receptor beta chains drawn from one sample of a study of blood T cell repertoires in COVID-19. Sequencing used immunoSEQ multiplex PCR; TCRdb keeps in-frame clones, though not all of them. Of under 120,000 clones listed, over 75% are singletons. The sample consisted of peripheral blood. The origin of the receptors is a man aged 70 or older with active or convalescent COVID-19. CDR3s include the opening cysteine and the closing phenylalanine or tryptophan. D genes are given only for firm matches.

CASSLGRDRAPYEQYF	TRBV7-2	TRBJ2-7	TRBD1
CASSEGQSSYEQYF	TRBV6-4	TRBJ2-7	TRBD1
CASSPLDRHKYF	TRBV10-2	TRBJ2-7	.
CASTVTGTESNSPLHF	TRBV28	TRBJ1-6	TRBD1
CASSIRTAPYSNQPQHF	TRBV19	TRBJ1-5	.
CASSQAPGGANGELFF	TRBV4-1	TRBJ2-2	TRBD1
CAWATRLAANTEAFF	TRBV30	TRBJ1-1	.
CASSETLPFDRVGYNEQFF	TRBV6-1	TRBJ2-1	TRBD1
CASSQVGYEQYF	TRBV11-2	TRBJ2-7	.
CASGPGGRPSQETQYF	TRBV28	TRBJ2-5	.
CASVRVSGFEQYF	TRBV28	TRBJ2-7	.
CASRPGYGYTF	TRBV6-5	TRBJ1-2	.
CASRNSGQGGEKLFF	TRBV19	TRBJ1-4	TRBD1
CASSRADRGHQPQHF	TRBV3-1/TRBV3-2	TRBJ1-5	TRBD1
CASSSRSRDRGNTGELFF	TRBV5-1	TRBJ2-2	TRBD1
CASSQDQGAISGNTIYF	TRBV3-1/TRBV3-2	TRBJ1-3	.
CASSYFDRDRSPLHF	TRBV5-4	TRBJ1-6	TRBD1
CASSDLGGYYNEQFF	TRBV19	TRBJ2-1	.
CASSLLGGSDSPLHF	TRBV28	TRBJ1-6	.
CASSPPESGAYNEQFF	TRBV18	TRBJ2-1	.